This T cell receptor (beta chain) was obtained from a study of blood T cell repertoires in COVID-19. Overall study: Samples representing acute and convalescent COVID-19 were sourced from the United States, Italy and Spain. In each case, the material was cDNA or gDNA derived from T cells, B-cell-depleted T cells, or PBMCs.

Per the original methods: Amplifying reference gene primers gave estimates of nucleated cell counts. Here immunoSEQ multiplex PCR was the method, and the copy in TCRdb shows in-frame clones only, minus some. The V and J calls and the clone size are those of that table, but D and trimming were determined from the DNA. The table lists about 120,000 clones, 85% to 90% of them singletons. Unmatched junction bases numbered 11, after V lost 1 base and J lost 8 bases. Germline CDR1 is KGHDR and CDR2 is SFDVKD. The length of the CDR3 is 16 residues. The sequenced sample consisted of peripheral blood. The receptor was derived from a woman aged 45-59 years with acute or convalescent COVID-19. The J gene is TRBJ1-2, the V gene TRBV24-1; 8 positions agree with TRBD1. The CDR3: CATSDFSQTGGGGYTF. In DNA form, the CDR3 reads TGTGCCACCAGTGATTTCAGCCAAACAGGGGGAGGGGGCTACACCTTC.